This TCR beta chain stems from a study of T cells in Graves' hyperthyroidism and ophthalmopathy. Findings of the study overall: Model predictions of ophthalmopathy came a median around 6.5 months before onset.

This clonotype was seen only a few times. The antigen remains undetermined. Clinical symptoms, serum thyroxine, TRAb, thyroid ultrasound and orbital computed tomography established diagnosis. From more than 9.5 ml of fresh peripheral blood, PBMCs were isolated. This CDR3 has 15 amino acids. Trimming cost V 5 bases and J 5 bases, with 19 bases left between them. Germline V lookup: CDR1 MNHEY, CDR2 SVGEGT. Amplified TCR beta CDR3 regions came from RNA transcripts. RT-PCR in the first round (using the HTBI primer set) targeted the TCR CDR3. Each CDR3 protein is one row after TCRdb ran MiXCR on the multiplex PCR reads. The data contain about 410,000 distinct CDR3 sequences, roughly 14% of them singletons.

This sequence joins TRBV6-2 or TRBV6-3 and TRBJ2-7, with a tentative D call TRBD2 (6 bases). The TCR was taken from a man between 18 and 29 years old with Graves' ophthalmopathy. Sequencing input: blood. The CDR3 region is CASSTTSVLRHEQYF. The CDR3 DNA reads TGTGCCAGCAGTACGACTAGTGTCCTTAGGCACGAGCAGTACTTC.